These 17 T cell receptor beta chains came from one sample sequenced in a study of T cell responses to AZD1222 COVID-19 vaccine. Profiling relied on immunoSEQ multiplex PCR, and the TCRdb table lists in-frame clones only, not all of them. The table has tens of thousands of clones, roughly 80% seen once. Here the sequenced sample was peripheral blood, taken on day 0 of AZD1222 vaccination. These receptors were collected from an adult in good health.

The CDR3 DNA follows: TGTGCCAGCATCACAGCCAACTATGGCTACACCTTC. Its translation is CASITANYGYTF. J is TRBJ1-2 and V is TRBV28; D remains unclear. V was clipped by 7 bases and J by 2 bases, with 8 bases between them. Germline V gene data show CDR1 as MDHEN and CDR2 as SYDVKM. CDR3 length: 12 residues.

The chain employs TRBV18 and TRBJ2-7, with D maybe TRBD2 (5 bases). V was cut by 3 bases and J by 3 bases, with 9 bases left in between. Germline lookup yields CDR1 KGHSH and CDR2 LQKENI. The CDR3 loop spans 13 amino acids. CDR3 in amino acids: CASSPSAVYEQYF. CDR3 coding DNA: TGTGCCAGCTCACCCTCAGCGGTCTACGAGCAGTACTTC.

The chain uses TRBV5-6 and TRBJ1-2; 10 bases agree with TRBD1. The length of the CDR3 is 15 residues. Germline-derived CDR1 and CDR2 are SGHDT and YYEEEE. Unmatched junction bases numbered 8, after V lost 3 bases and J lost 6 bases. The CDR3 is CASSYGTGAHDGYTF. The CDR3 DNA sequence: TGTGCCAGCAGCTACGGGACAGGGGCGCATGATGGCTACACCTTC. The variable domain in full, with the rest retrieved from reference TRBV5-6 and TRBJ1-2, is DAGVTQSPTHLIKTRGQQVTLRCSPKSGHDTVSWYQQALGQGPQFIFQYYEEEERQRGNFPDRFSGHQFPNYSSELNVNALLLGDSALYLCASSYGTGAHDGYTFGSGTRLTVV.

This rearrangement joins TRBV19 to TRBJ2-5; D is unclear. Per the germline V gene, CDR1 is LNHDA and CDR2 is SQIVND (reference sequence). Trimming pared 3 bases from V and 2 bases from J, leaving 10 bases between. CDR3 length: 14 amino acids. CDR3 bases: TGTGCCAGTAGTATTACTGGCGGACAAGAGACCCAGTACTTC. It encodes CASSITGGQETQYF.

The CDR3 protein is CASTFGSSGNTIYF. The DNA for the CDR3 is TGTGCCAGCACTTTCGGAAGCTCTGGAAACACCATATATTTT. The chain joins TRBV28 to TRBJ1-3; no definite D call. Germline assignment: CDR1 MDHEN and CDR2 SYDVKM. The length of the CDR3 is 14 residues. V lost 7 bases and J lost 0, with 10 bases in between.

The rearrangement joins TRBV7-8 to TRBJ1-4; no firm D call. The CDR3 is made up of 12 amino acids. Trimming pared 5 bases from V and 11 bases from J, leaving 12 bases between. Germline V gene lookup returns CDR1 SGHVS and CDR2 FQNEAQ. The CDR3 here is CASSLHAGKLFF. The CDR3 DNA follows: TGTGCCAGCAGCCTCCACGCGGGGAAACTGTTTTTT.

The chain is built from TRBV5-5 and TRBJ1-6; tentative D call: TRBD1 (5 bases). Between the trimmed V and J ends, which lost 2 bases and 8 bases, there was a span of 14 bases. The V gene's germline CDR1 is SGHKS and CDR2 YYEKEE (reference sequence). The CDR3 extends over 15 amino acids. CDR3 sequence: CASSFSPRDHSPLHF. CDR3 coding DNA: TGTGCCAGCAGCTTTTCCCCCCGGGACCATTCACCCCTCCACTTT.

The CDR3 spells CASGRPAWTGVAGELFF. The CDR3 nucleotides are TGTGCCAGCGGGCGCCCCGCTTGGACAGGGGTGGCCGGGGAGCTGTTTTTT. The chain carries TRBV28 and TRBJ2-2; 9 bases align to TRBD1. From germline, CDR1 is MDHEN and CDR2 SYDVKM. The CDR3 extends over 17 amino acids. With V trimmed by 8 bases and J by 6 bases, 16 bases remained unmatched.

This clone has just one count. The V gene is TRBV9, the J gene TRBJ2-4; perhaps D is TRBD1 or TRBD2 (5 bases each). V lost 0 bases, J lost 0 bases, and 16 bases lay in between. The V gene's germline CDR1 is SGDLS and CDR2 YYNGEE. The CDR3 totals 18 residues. This CDR3 is CASSVGNPGTLAKNIQYF. The CDR3 nucleotides are TGTGCCAGCAGCGTAGGCAACCCCGGGACCCTAGCCAAAAACATTCAGTACTTC.

The J gene is TRBJ1-2, the V gene TRBV7-9; D gene uncertain. V shed 6 bases and J shed 1 base, with 15 bases lying between them. The germline V gene encodes CDR1 SEHNR and CDR2 FQNEAQ (reference sequence). This CDR3 contains 15 residues. CDR3 nucleotide sequence: TGTGCCAGCAGGTCCTCGGTGCGGGATAACTATGGCTACACCTTC. Translated, it gives CASRSSVRDNYGYTF. Full variable domain (remainder filled in from reference TRBV7-9 and TRBJ1-2): DTGVSQNPRHKITKRGQNVTFRCDPISEHNRLYWYRQTLGQGPEFLTYFQNEAQLEKSRLLSDRFSAERPKGSFSTLEIQRTEQGDSAMYLCASRSSVRDNYGYTFGSGTRLTVV.

This clone showed up just once. J is TRBJ1-4 and V is TRBV27; 7 positions agree with TRBD1. The junction had 14 bases not matched to a gene; V was cut back by 6 bases and J by 7 bases. Looked up from germline, CDR1 is MNHEY and CDR2 is SMNVEV (reference sequence). The CDR3 sequence is 16 residues long. The CDR3 loop reads CASSRGQNARGEKLFF. The CDR3 region has the DNA TGTGCCAGCAGCCGGGGACAGAATGCTCGGGGTGAAAAACTGTTTTTT.

This sequence joins TRBV11-2 and TRBJ1-1, with unresolved D. The V end lost 2 bases, the J end lost 6 bases, and 10 bases lay between the germline ends. The CDR3 extends over 13 amino acids. The germline V gene has CDR1 SGHAT and CDR2 FQNNGV. CDR3 loop: CASSLSPDAEAFF. DNA for the CDR3: TGTGCCAGCAGCTTAAGTCCGGACGCTGAAGCTTTCTTT. Complete variable domain (other parts from reference TRBV11-2 and TRBJ1-1): EAGVAQSPRYKIIEKRQSVAFWCNPISGHATLYWYQQILGQGPKLLIQFQNNGVVDDSQLPKDRFSAERLKGVDSTLKIQPAKLEDSAVYLCASSLSPDAEAFFGQGTRLTVV.

The chain carries TRBV7-7 and TRBJ2-3; 9 bases map to TRBD2. CDR3 length equals 15 residues. Germline V gene data show CDR1 as SSHAT and CDR2 as FNYEAQ (reference sequence). With 5 bases clipped from V and 5 bases from J, the junction kept 8 bases outside the gene matches. The CDR3, as DNA: TGTGCCAGCAGCCAGGGACTAGCTAAAAAAGATACGCAGTATTTT. Amino acids: CASSQGLAKKDTQYF. The variable domain in full, completed from reference TRBV7-7 and TRBJ2-3, reads GAGVSQSPRYKVTKRGQDVTLRCDPISSHATLYWYQQALGQGPEFLTYFNYEAQPDKSGLPSDRFSAERPEGSISTLTIQRTEQRDSAMYRCASSQGLAKKDTQYFGPGTRLTVL.

V gene TRBV6-2 or TRBV6-3 combines with J gene TRBJ1-6, with 7 nucleotides matching TRBD1. Germline CDR1 reads MNHEY; CDR2 reads SVGEGT. V shed 2 bases, J shed 6 bases, and the junction held 10 bases outside the gene matches. The CDR3 is 17 amino acids. CDR3 DNA: TGTGCCAGCAGTTACGAGAAAGGGGGCAGCTTTAATTCACCCCTCCACTTT. As protein: CASSYEKGGSFNSPLHF.

The chain is built from TRBV7-8 and TRBJ2-7, with D possibly being TRBD1 (6 bases). The V end was cut by 3 bases, the J end by 2 bases, with 14 bases between. Germline V CDR1 and CDR2: SGHVS, FQNEAQ. The CDR3 runs to 15 residues. CDR3: CASSFPPTGPYEQYF. The DNA of the CDR3 is TGTGCCAGCAGCTTCCCTCCAACAGGGCCCTACGAGCAGTACTTC.

The genes are TRBV24-1 and TRBJ1-5; no clear D. Germline V gene lookup returns CDR1 KGHDR and CDR2 SFDVKD. V was shortened by 9 bases and J by 6 bases, with 17 bases between the two germline ends. CDR3 size: 14 residues. The CDR3 sequence: CATRSTKGGQPQHF. The DNA for the CDR3 is TGTGCCACCCGATCAACTAAGGGAGGTCAGCCCCAGCATTTT.

This chain links TRBV25-1 with TRBJ1-2; 7 nucleotides agree with TRBD1. Trimming at V came to 3 bases and at J to 7 bases, leaving 5 bases not matched to a gene. Looked up from germline, CDR1 is MGHDK and CDR2 is SYGVNS. This CDR3 has 13 amino acids. CDR3 sequence (DNA): TGTGCCAGCAGTGATAGGGGGCGGGTTGGCTACACCTTC. This sequence encodes CASSDRGRVGYTF.